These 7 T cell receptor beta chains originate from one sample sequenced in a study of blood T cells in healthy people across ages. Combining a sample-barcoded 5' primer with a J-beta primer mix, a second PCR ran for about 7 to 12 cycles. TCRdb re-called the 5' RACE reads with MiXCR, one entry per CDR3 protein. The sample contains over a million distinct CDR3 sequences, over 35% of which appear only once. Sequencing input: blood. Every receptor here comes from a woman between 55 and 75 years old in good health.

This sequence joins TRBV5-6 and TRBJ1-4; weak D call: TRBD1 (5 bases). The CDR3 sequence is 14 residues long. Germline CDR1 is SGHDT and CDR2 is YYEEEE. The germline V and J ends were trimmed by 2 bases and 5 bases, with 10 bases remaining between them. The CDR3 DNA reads TGTGCCAGCAGCTTTCCGGGACGAAATGAAAAACTGTTTTTT. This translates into CASSFPGRNEKLFF. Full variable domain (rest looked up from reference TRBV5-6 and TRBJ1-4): DAGVTQSPTHLIKTRGQQVTLRCSPKSGHDTVSWYQQALGQGPQFIFQYYEEEERQRGNFPDRFSGHQFPNYSSELNVNALLLGDSALYLCASSFPGRNEKLFFGSGTQLSVL.

Written as DNA, the CDR3 is TGTGCCAGCAGCCAGTGGGAGGACCAAGAGACCCAGTACTTC. Protein sequence: CASSQWEDQETQYF. V is TRBV14 and J is TRBJ2-5, with TRBD2 as a possible D gene (6 bases). The germline V gene encodes CDR1 SGHDN and CDR2 FVKESK. The V end was cut by 3 bases, the J end by 0 bases, with 8 bases between. CDR3 length equals 14 residues.

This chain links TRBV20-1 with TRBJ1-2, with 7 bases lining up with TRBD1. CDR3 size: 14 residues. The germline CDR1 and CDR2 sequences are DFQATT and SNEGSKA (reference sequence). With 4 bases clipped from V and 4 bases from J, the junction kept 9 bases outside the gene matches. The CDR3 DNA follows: TGCAGTGCTATGGCCCCGACAGGGATCTATGGCTACACCTTC. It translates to CSAMAPTGIYGYTF.

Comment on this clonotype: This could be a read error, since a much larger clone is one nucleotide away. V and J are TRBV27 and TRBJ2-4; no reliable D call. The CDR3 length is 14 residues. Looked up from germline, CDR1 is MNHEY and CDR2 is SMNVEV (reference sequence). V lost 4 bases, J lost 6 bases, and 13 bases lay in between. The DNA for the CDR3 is TGTGCCAGCAGTTCCCTACCCCCCTCAAACATTCAGTACTTC. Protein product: CASSSLPPSNIQYF.

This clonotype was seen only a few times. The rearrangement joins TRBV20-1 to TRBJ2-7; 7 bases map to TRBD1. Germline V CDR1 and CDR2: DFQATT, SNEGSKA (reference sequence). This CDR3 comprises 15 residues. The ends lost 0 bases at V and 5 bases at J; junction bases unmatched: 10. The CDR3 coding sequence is TGCAGTGCTAGAGATAATAAGGGACAGTTCAACGAGCAGTACTTC. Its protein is CSARDNKGQFNEQYF.

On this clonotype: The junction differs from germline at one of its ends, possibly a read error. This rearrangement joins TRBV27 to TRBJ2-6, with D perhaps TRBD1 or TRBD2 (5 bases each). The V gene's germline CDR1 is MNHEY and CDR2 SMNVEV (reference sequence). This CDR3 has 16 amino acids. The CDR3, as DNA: TGTGCCAGCAGTTTATCGGGGGATCCTGGGACCAACGTCCTGACTTTC. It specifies CASSLSGDPGTNVLTF.

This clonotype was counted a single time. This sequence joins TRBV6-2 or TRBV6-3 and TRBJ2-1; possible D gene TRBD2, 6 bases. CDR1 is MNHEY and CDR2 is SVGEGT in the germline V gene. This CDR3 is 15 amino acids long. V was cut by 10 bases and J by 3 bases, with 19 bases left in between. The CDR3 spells CAIQVPGLYYNEQFF. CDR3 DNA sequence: TGTGCCATCCAAGTCCCAGGACTATACTACAATGAGCAGTTCTTC.